These T cell receptor beta chains were read from a single sample in a study of blood T cells in healthy people across ages. TCRdb ran MiXCR on the 5' RACE reads and lists one entry per CDR3 protein. The sample yields under 800,000 distinct CDR3 sequences, around a fifth seen once. The sample was blood. These receptors originate from a man aged 70 or older in good health. Both conserved end residues are part of each CDR3. Each record gives: clone size, D gene, J gene, V gene, CDR3 protein, CDR3 DNA. A D gene is named only where the DNA matches it firmly. Part of the rows lack a size; the others show once, few, many or a class for expanded clones.

>NA|NA|TRBJ1-2|TRBV5-1
CASSNSGSARYTF
TGCGCCAGCAGTAACAGCGGCTCGGCACGCTACACCTTC
>few|NA|TRBJ2-7|TRBV20-1
CSAFSTGPDEQYF
TGCAGTGCTTTTAGTACGGGACCCGACGAGCAGTACTTC
>few|NA|TRBJ1-2|TRBV6-5
CASEVGAFGYTF
TGTGCCAGCGAAGTCGGGGCGTTTGGCTACACCTTC
>NA|NA|TRBJ1-2|TRBV28
CASTTAPNYGYTF
TGTGCCAGCACTACAGCACCTAACTATGGCTACACCTTC
>NA|TRBD1|TRBJ2-5|TRBV20-1
CSAKQGASVETQYF
TGCAGTGCAAAACAGGGGGCAAGCGTAGAGACCCAGTACTTC
>few|NA|TRBJ2-5|TRBV6-2/TRBV6-3
CATTERGNEFF
TGTGCCACCACGGAACGCGGGAATGAGTTCTTC
>few|NA|TRBJ1-1|TRBV5-1
CASSLEVSFMNTEAFF
TGCGCCAGCAGCTTGGAGGTCAGCTTTATGAACACTGAAGCTTTCTTT
>few|NA|TRBJ1-2|TRBV15
CATSRDFGGLGYGYTF
TGTGCCACCAGCAGAGATTTCGGGGGGCTCGGCTATGGCTACACCTTC
>few|NA|TRBJ2-3|TRBV29-1
CVADLSTDTQYF
TGCGTGGCAGACCTGAGCACAGATACGCAGTATTTT
>few|NA|TRBJ2-5|TRBV6-5
CASSHMGTQYF
TGTGCCAGCAGTCACATGGGGACCCAGTACTTC
>NA|TRBD1|TRBJ2-3|TRBV20-1
CSASLQGTVGTQYF
TGCAGTGCTAGCCTACAGGGGACCGTGGGTACGCAGTATTTT
>few|TRBD1|TRBJ2-1|TRBV3-1
CASSWTGTGGNEQFF
TGTGCCAGCAGTTGGACCGGGACAGGGGGCAATGAGCAGTTCTTC
>few|NA|TRBJ2-1|TRBV24-1
CASASGGVRNEQFF
TGTGCCTCGGCCTCTGGGGGCGTTCGAAATGAGCAGTTCTTC
>few|NA|TRBJ2-5|TRBV20-1
CSAIAVRGFQETQYF
TGCAGTGCGATAGCGGTAAGGGGGTTCCAAGAGACCCAGTACTTC
>few|NA|TRBJ1-5|TRBV6-2/TRBV6-3
CASSYPGPGGNQPQHF
TGTGCCAGCAGTTATCCGGGACCCGGAGGCAATCAGCCCCAGCATTTT
>NA|NA|TRBJ2-1|TRBV7-2
CASRTASSGGGNEQFF
TGTGCCAGCAGAACAGCGTCTAGCGGAGGGGGTAATGAGCAGTTCTTC
>few|TRBD2|TRBJ2-1|TRBV9
CASSAPRVAGGGYEQFF
TGTGCCAGCAGCGCCCCCCGTGTTGCGGGAGGGGGTTATGAGCAGTTCTTC
>few|NA|TRBJ2-5|TRBV5-5
CASSSSPSRPDLFQPETQYF
TGTGCCAGCAGCTCCTCCCCGTCGAGACCCGACTTGTTTCAACCAGAGACCCAGTACTTC
>NA|NA|TRBJ2-3|TRBV20-1
CSARDTVPSTDTQYF
TGCAGTGCTAGAGATACGGTACCTAGCACAGATACGCAGTATTTT
>NA|NA|TRBJ2-5|TRBV3-1
CASSQIPSSRQETQYF
TGTGCCAGCAGCCAGATTCCTAGCTCGAGGCAAGAGACCCAGTACTTC
>few|NA|TRBJ1-6|TRBV18
CASSDTNSPLHF
TGTGCCAGCTCAGACACCAATTCACCCCTCCACTTT
>few|TRBD2|TRBJ2-1|TRBV5-4
CASSKRLAGGLDNEQFF
TGTGCCAGCAGTAAGAGACTAGCGGGAGGGCTCGACAATGAGCAGTTCTTC
>few|NA|TRBJ1-6|TRBV7-2
CASNSGGFSNSPLHF
TGTGCCAGCAACTCTGGGGGCTTCAGTAATTCACCCCTCCACTTT
>NA|NA|TRBJ1-2|TRBV29-1
CSVDVLGAGDGYTF
TGCAGCGTTGATGTTTTAGGTGCCGGGGATGGCTACACCTTC
>many|NA|TRBJ2-1|TRBV4-1
CASSQELQGFYNEQFF
TGCGCCAGCAGCCAAGAGTTACAGGGTTTCTACAATGAGCAGTTCTTC
>NA|NA|TRBJ2-3|TRBV7-3
CASSHSGGYADTQYF
TGTGCCAGCAGCCATTCGGGCGGATACGCAGATACGCAGTATTTT
>NA|NA|TRBJ2-5|TRBV12-3/TRBV12-4
CASSTTGVREQYF
TGTGCCAGCAGTACGACAGGGGTGCGGGAGCAGTACTTC
>few|NA|TRBJ2-7|TRBV3-1
CASSLRTIGEQYF
TGTGCCAGCAGCCTCAGGACTATTGGCGAGCAGTACTTC